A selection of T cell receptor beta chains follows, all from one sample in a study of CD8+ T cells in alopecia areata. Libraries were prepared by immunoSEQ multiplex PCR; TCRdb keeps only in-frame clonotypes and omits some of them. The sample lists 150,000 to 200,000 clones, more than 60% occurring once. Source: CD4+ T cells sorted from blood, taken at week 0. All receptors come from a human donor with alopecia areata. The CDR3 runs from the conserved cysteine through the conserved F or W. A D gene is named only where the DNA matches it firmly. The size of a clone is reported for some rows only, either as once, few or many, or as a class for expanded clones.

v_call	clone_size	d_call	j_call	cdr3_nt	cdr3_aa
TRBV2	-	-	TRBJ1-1	TGTGCCAGCAGTGTCGTCCCCGGAACGAACACTGAAGCTTTCTTT	CASSVVPGTNTEAFF
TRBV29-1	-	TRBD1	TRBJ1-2	TGCAGCGGACCGGACAGGGAAAACTATGGCTACACCTTC	CSGPDRENYGYTF
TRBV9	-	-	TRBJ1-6	TGTGCCAGCAGTCAGGATCGTTCACCCCTCCACTTT	CASSQDRSPLHF
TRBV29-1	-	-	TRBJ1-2	TGCAGCGTCCTCCTGGGGTATGGCTACACCTTC	CSVLLGYGYTF
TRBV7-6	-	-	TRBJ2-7	TGTGCCAGCAGCTTAGCTTCGATACGCCAGGCGGGGAACGAGCAGTACTTC	CASSLASIRQAGNEQYF
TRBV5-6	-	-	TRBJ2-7	TGTGCCAGCAGCCATACTAGTTCCTACGAGCAGTACTTC	CASSHTSSYEQYF
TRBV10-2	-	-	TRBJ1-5	TGCGCCAGCAGCTGGGGGCAGCTACCCTCGGGTTATCAGCCCCAGCATTTT	CASSWGQLPSGYQPQHF
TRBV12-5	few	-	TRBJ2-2	TGTGCTAGTGGTTTACCACCCGGTACCGGGGAGCTGTTTTTT	CASGLPPGTGELFF
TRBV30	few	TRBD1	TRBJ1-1	TGTGCCTGGACCCACAGGGGAACTGAAGCTTTCTTT	CAWTHRGTEAFF
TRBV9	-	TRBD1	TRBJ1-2	TGTGCCAGCAGCGGATCAGGGGGCTATGGCTACACCTTC	CASSGSGGYGYTF
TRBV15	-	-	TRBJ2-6	TGTGCCACCAGCAATCTAGTCTCCGGGGCCAACGTCCTGACTTTC	CATSNLVSGANVLTF
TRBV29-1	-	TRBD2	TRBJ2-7	TGCAGCGCGGCACCGGGACTACTCTCCTACGAGCAGTACTTC	CSAAPGLLSYEQYF
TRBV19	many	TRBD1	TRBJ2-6	TGTGCCAGTAGTATCCCGGGACAGGCCCTTTCTGGGGCCAACGTCCTGACTTTC	CASSIPGQALSGANVLTF
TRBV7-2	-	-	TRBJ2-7	TGTGCCAGCAGCTTAGCGGGCAGGGGAGAATACGAGCAGTACTTC	CASSLAGRGEYEQYF
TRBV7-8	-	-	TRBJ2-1	TGTGCCAGCAGCTTAGAGGGGTGGAACAATGAGCAGTTCTTC	CASSLEGWNNEQFF
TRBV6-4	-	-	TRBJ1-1	TGTGCCAGCAGTGACAACAGGAACACTGAAGCTTTCTTT	CASSDNRNTEAFF
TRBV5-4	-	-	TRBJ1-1	TGTGCCAGCAGCCGTCAGGACAGCCAAGCTTTCTTT	CASSRQDSQAFF
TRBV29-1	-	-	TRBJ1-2	TGCAGCGTGGATACAGATTTAGTGGGCTACACCTTC	CSVDTDLVGYTF
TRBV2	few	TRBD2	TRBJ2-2	TGTGCCAGCAGTGAGCGAGCTAGCGGGGGCGCGAACACCGGGGAGCTGTTTTTT	CASSERASGGANTGELFF
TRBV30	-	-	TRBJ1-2	TGTGCCTGGAGTTCCCACGACTGGTCCACAGCTCGGGGCTACACCTTC	CAWSSHDWSTARGYTF
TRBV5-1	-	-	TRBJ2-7	TGCGCCAGCAGCTTGAACAGGCAGCGTATTGGGGAGCAGTACTTC	CASSLNRQRIGEQYF
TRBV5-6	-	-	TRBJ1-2	TGTGCCAGCAGGCGAGGGGGTTCTAATGGCTACACCTTC	CASRRGGSNGYTF